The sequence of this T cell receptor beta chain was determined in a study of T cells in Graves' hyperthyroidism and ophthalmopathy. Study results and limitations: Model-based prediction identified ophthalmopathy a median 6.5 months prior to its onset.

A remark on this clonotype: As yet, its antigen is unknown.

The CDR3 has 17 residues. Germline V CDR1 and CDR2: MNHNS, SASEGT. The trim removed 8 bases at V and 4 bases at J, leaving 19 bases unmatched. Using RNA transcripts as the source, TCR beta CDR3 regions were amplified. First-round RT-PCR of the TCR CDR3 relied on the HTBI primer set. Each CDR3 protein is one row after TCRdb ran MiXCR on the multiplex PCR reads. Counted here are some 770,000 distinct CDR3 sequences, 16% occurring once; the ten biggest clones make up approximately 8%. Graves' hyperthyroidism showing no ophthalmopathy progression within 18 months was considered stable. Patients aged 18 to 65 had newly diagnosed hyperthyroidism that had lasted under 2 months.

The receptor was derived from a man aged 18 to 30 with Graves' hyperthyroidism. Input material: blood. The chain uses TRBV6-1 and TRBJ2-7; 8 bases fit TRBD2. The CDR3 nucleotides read TGTGCCAGCTTATACACCGGGGGGGGGGGGGATATTTACGAGCAGTACTTC. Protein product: CASLYTGGGGDIYEQYF.